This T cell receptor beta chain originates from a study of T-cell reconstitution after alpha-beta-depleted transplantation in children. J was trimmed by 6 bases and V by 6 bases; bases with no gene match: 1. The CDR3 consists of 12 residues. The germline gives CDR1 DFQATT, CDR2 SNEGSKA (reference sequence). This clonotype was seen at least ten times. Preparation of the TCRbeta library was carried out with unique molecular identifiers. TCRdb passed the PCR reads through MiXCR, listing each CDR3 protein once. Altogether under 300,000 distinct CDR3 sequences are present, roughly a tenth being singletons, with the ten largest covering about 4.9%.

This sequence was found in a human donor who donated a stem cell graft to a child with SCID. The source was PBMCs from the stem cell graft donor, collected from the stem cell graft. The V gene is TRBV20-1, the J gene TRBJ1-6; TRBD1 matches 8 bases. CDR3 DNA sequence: TGCAGTGCCACAGGGGGTAATTCACCCCTCCACTTT. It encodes CSATGGNSPLHF.